The present T cell receptor (beta chain) was sequenced within a study of metastatic and nonmetastatic thyroid tumors. Study results and limitations: Patients with malignant thyroid tumors reportedly had significantly higher TCR beta diversity than those with benign nodules, in blood and tumor.

Every patient was untreated before thyroid surgery. In its sample, this clone was seen once. Its antigen is undetermined. Sequence at one end of the junction differs from germline and may be a read error. Authors' processing steps: A distant-metastasis classifier for papillary thyroid cancer was built using CDR3 differences across clinicopathological groups. TCRdb called clones again from the PCR reads with MiXCR. It is TCRdb's table, rather than the study itself, that gives the V and J calls and clone size. The repertoire holds tens of thousands of clones, with less than 25% as singletons. This TCR was recovered from a female donor with papillary thyroid cancer or a benign thyroid nodule (not recorded which). Some clones in this sample may be carry-over from other donors' samples. The source material was blood.

As DNA, the CDR3 is TGTGCCAGCAGCGCACCGGCAAAATCTGTATGGAACAATGATCAGTTCTTC. Its translation is CASSAPAKSVWNNDQFF. The chain combines TRBV5-6 with TRBJ2-1; D gene uncertain. Germline-derived CDR1 and CDR2 are SGHDT and YYEEEE. This CDR3 has 17 amino acids.